This T cell receptor (beta chain) came from a study of read filtering for tumor transcriptome and immune sequencing. Regarding the study as a whole: Correlation between methods rose after single-read clonotypes were removed.

CDR3 length equals 14 residues. Germline V gene sequence: CDR1 SGHRS, CDR2 YFSETQ. V lost 3 bases to trimming and J lost 5 bases, with 15 bases between them. This clonotype was observed at least ten times. Its matching antigen is unknown. This library used around 400 ng RNA and molecular barcoded adaptors spanning alpha/delta and beta/gamma chains. TCRdb re-called the reads through MiXCR, storing one row per CDR3 protein. The sample holds about 86,000 distinct CDR3 sequences, about 12% seen once. This TCR was sampled from a donor aged 40 or over with multiple myeloma. The source material was a population of CD138-negative cells sorted from bone marrow. This sequence joins TRBV5-1 and TRBJ2-7; possibly TRBD1 or TRBD2 for D (5 bases each). The CDR3, as DNA: TGCGCCAGCAGCTCCGACGCTTTGGGGGACGAGCAGTACTTC. This codes for CASSSDALGDEQYF.